This T cell receptor (beta chain) was profiled in a study of shared clonotypes between healthy human individuals. Naive-designated CD8 cells lacked CD45RO, were positively enriched for CCR7, and omitted terminally differentiated effector memory CD45RA+ cells. This CDR3 comprises 15 residues. The V segment lost 2 bases and the J segment 8 bases; nucleotides outside the gene matches: 7. CDR1 is SEHNR, CDR2 FQNEAQ, per germline (reference sequence). Notes on the study in general: Several donors shared 4.5% to 6.5% of their naive CD4 clonotypes.

Comments on this clone: Its antigen remains unknown.

Profiled with immunoSEQ multiplex PCR; TCRdb holds only in-frame clones, not every one. Of more than 2 million clones in the sample, 93% were seen once. The chain joins TRBV7-9 to TRBJ2-1, with 9 nucleotides matching TRBD1. The specimen was naive CD8+ T cells from PBMCs. The TCR originated in a man aged 18 to 30 in good health. Some clones in this sample may be carry-over from other donors' samples. CDR3 in amino acids: CASSLLQGAGDEQFF. CDR3 nucleotides: TGTGCCAGCAGCTTACTACAGGGGGCGGGCGATGAGCAGTTCTTC.